This TCR beta chain emerged from a study of T-cell memory formation after mild COVID-19. General study results and limits: Contracting clones localized mainly to CM and EM when CD4+ and mainly to EMRA when CD8+. Cross-reactive memory apparently joined, as some responding clones appeared in pre-infection memory. Contracting clones from day 15 to 85 had balanced CD4/CD8; later expanders favoured CD4+.

This clonotype has a handful of counts. Antigen unknown. CDR1 is SEHNR, CDR2 FQNEAQ, per germline (reference sequence). Germline trimming cut 8 bases from V and 7 bases from J; bases unmatched to any gene: 13. The CDR3 has 15 residues. TCR alpha and TCR beta cDNA libraries with sample barcodes and UMIs came from 5'RACE using constant-segment primers. TCRdb re-called the 5' RACE reads through MiXCR, storing one row per CDR3 protein. The table includes 150,000 to 200,000 distinct CDR3 sequences, roughly a fifth detected once. The sample consisted of PBMCs or a T cell subset sorted from them (not recorded which). The origin of this receptor is an adult woman who had mild COVID-19 (a few samples of this study predate the infection). Cell type and time point are not known. The chain couples TRBV7-9 to TRBJ2-1; the match to TRBD2 covers 8 bases. DNA of the CDR3: TGTGCCAGCGCCTCCTCTTCGGGAGGGCCGAATGAGCAGTTCTTC. Its protein is CASASSSGGPNEQFF.